This is a list of T cell receptor beta chains from one sample in a study of persistence of HIV-infected CD4 T cells. Sequenced by immunoSEQ multiplex PCR; TCRdb stores in-frame clones only, minus some. The table has under 50,000 clones, approximately 90% seen once. These receptors are not linked to any known antigen. Sequenced material: CD4+ T cells sorted from PBMCs after roughly 20-hour stimulation, taken from a patient who received antiretroviral therapy. The receptors derive from an adult man with HIV who was CMV-seropositive. The CDR3 runs from the conserved cysteine through the conserved F or W. D genes are given only for firm matches. Part of the rows lack a size; the others show once, few, many or a class for expanded clones.

J: TRBJ2-3; D: -; size: -; V: TRBV27; DNA: TGTGCCAGCAGTCCAGGAGTGGATACGCAGTATTTT; CDR3: CASSPGVDTQYF
J: TRBJ2-7; D: TRBD1; size: -; V: TRBV6-5; DNA: TGTGCCAGCAGGTGGGGACAGGCCAGCTCCTACGAGCAGTACTTC; CDR3: CASRWGQASSYEQYF
J: TRBJ2-1; D: TRBD2; size: -; V: TRBV9; DNA: TGTGCCAGCAGCGTAGGAGCGGGGGCGTATCCCGTCAACAATGAGCAGTTCTTC; CDR3: CASSVGAGAYPVNNEQFF
J: TRBJ2-3; D: TRBD2; size: few; V: TRBV19; DNA: TGTGCCAGTAGTATAGAACGGGGGGGCCGCACAGATACGCAGTATTTT; CDR3: CASSIERGGRTDTQYF
J: TRBJ1-6; D: -; size: -; V: TRBV5-8; DNA: TGTGCCAGCAGCTTGTGGTATAGATATAATTCACCCCTCCACTTT; CDR3: CASSLWYRYNSPLHF
J: TRBJ1-5; D: -; size: few; V: TRBV5-1; DNA: TGCGCCAGCAGCTTGGATAGCAATCAGCCCCAGCATTTT; CDR3: CASSLDSNQPQHF
J: TRBJ1-2; D: -; size: -; V: TRBV6-1; DNA: TGTGCCAGCAGTGAAGCGCTTCGTGAGTATGGCTACACCTTC; CDR3: CASSEALREYGYTF
J: TRBJ2-5; D: TRBD1; size: -; V: TRBV9; DNA: TGTGCCAGCAGCGAAGGGACAGGGGGAGTCGGGACCCAGTACTTC; CDR3: CASSEGTGGVGTQYF
J: TRBJ1-6; D: -; size: -; V: TRBV9; DNA: TGTGCCAGCAGCGTGTACGCGGATAATTCACCCCTCCACTTT; CDR3: CASSVYADNSPLHF
J: TRBJ2-3; D: -; size: -; V: TRBV5-1; DNA: TGCGCCAGCAGCCCGTCGGAGATCGCAGATACGCAGTATTTT; CDR3: CASSPSEIADTQYF
J: TRBJ2-3; D: TRBD1; size: -; V: TRBV7-9; DNA: TGTGCCAGCAGCTTCGGGACAGGGGCGGATACGCAGTATTTT; CDR3: CASSFGTGADTQYF
J: TRBJ2-7; D: TRBD2; size: -; V: TRBV3-1/TRBV3-2; DNA: TGTGCCAGCAGCAAAACCGGGACTAGGAGTTACGAGCAGTACTTC; CDR3: CASSKTGTRSYEQYF
J: TRBJ1-6; D: -; size: -; V: TRBV30; DNA: TGTGCCTGGAGTGTACCCGGGAATCATTCACCCCTCCACTTT; CDR3: CAWSVPGNHSPLHF
J: TRBJ1-2; D: -; size: -; V: TRBV28; DNA: TGTGCCACCGCACGGCTTGAGGGCTACACCTTC; CDR3: CATARLEGYTF
J: TRBJ2-3; D: -; size: -; V: TRBV3-1/TRBV3-2; DNA: TGTGCCAGCAGCCAAGAAAGAGATACGCAGTATTTT; CDR3: CASSQERDTQYF
J: TRBJ2-3; D: -; size: -; V: TRBV10-3; DNA: TGTGCCATCAGACCTAGCGAGACAGATACGCAGTATTTT; CDR3: CAIRPSETDTQYF
J: TRBJ2-1; D: -; size: -; V: TRBV28; DNA: TGTGCCAGCAGCCACAGCGACCCCTACAATGAGCAGTTCTTC; CDR3: CASSHSDPYNEQFF
J: TRBJ1-1; D: -; size: -; V: TRBV5-1; DNA: TGCGCCAGCAGCAAAAACACCAACACTGAAGCTTTCTTT; CDR3: CASSKNTNTEAFF
J: TRBJ1-6; D: -; size: -; V: TRBV28; DNA: TGTGCCAGCACCCCGCCAGGGGACTATTCACCCCTCCACTTT; CDR3: CASTPPGDYSPLHF
J: TRBJ1-5; D: TRBD1; size: -; V: TRBV9; DNA: TGTGCCAGCAGCGTAGTGACAGGGTTTAATCAGCCCCAGCATTTT; CDR3: CASSVVTGFNQPQHF
J: TRBJ1-1; D: -; size: -; V: TRBV6-5; DNA: TGTGCCAGCAGTTATTCAGGGAGACGCTGGAACACTGAAGCTTTCTTT; CDR3: CASSYSGRRWNTEAFF
J: TRBJ1-5; D: -; size: -; V: TRBV18; DNA: TGTGCCAGCTCACGGACAGAGGATCAGCCCCAGCATTTT; CDR3: CASSRTEDQPQHF
J: TRBJ2-3; D: TRBD2; size: -; V: TRBV18; DNA: TGTGCCAGCTCACCAAGACTAGCGGGGGGTACTAGCACAGATACGCAGTATTTT; CDR3: CASSPRLAGGTSTDTQYF
J: TRBJ2-4; D: -; size: -; V: TRBV7-2; DNA: TGTGCCAGCAGCAAAGAGGCGGCCCGTACCAAAAACATTCAGTACTTC; CDR3: CASSKEAARTKNIQYF
J: TRBJ1-4; D: -; size: once; V: TRBV7-2; DNA: TGTGCCAGCAGCGTATGGGGGGGAAATGAAAAACTGTTTTTT; CDR3: CASSVWGGNEKLFF
J: TRBJ2-3; D: -; size: -; V: TRBV25-1; DNA: TGTGCCAGCAGTGTTGGGGCCAGAGATACGCAGTATTTT; CDR3: CASSVGARDTQYF
J: TRBJ2-3; D: -; size: -; V: TRBV7-9; DNA: TGTGCCAGCCAGCAGGGGGGAACAGATACGCAGTATTTT; CDR3: CASQQGGTDTQYF
J: TRBJ1-2; D: TRBD1; size: -; V: TRBV9; DNA: TGTGCCAGCAGCGTACAGGGGGCTAACTATGGCTACACCTTC; CDR3: CASSVQGANYGYTF
J: TRBJ1-4; D: -; size: -; V: TRBV12-5; DNA: TGTGCTAGTGGGTGGGACACTGATGAAAAACTGTTTTTT; CDR3: CASGWDTDEKLFF
J: TRBJ2-7; D: TRBD2; size: -; V: TRBV2; DNA: TGTGCCAGCAGTTATTTGGGACTAGCCAGCTCCTACGAGCAGTACTTC; CDR3: CASSYLGLASSYEQYF
J: TRBJ2-7; D: -; size: -; V: TRBV7-2; DNA: TGTGCCAGCAGCTTCAGGGGTTACGAGCAGTACTTC; CDR3: CASSFRGYEQYF
J: TRBJ1-1; D: -; size: -; V: TRBV28; DNA: TGTGCCAGCAGTCAGGTGCGAGGCTGGGGGGACACTGAAGCTTTCTTT; CDR3: CASSQVRGWGDTEAFF
J: TRBJ2-7; D: TRBD1; size: -; V: TRBV7-9; DNA: TGTGCCAGCAGCCGTCAGGGGGCGGGATACGAGCAGTACTTC; CDR3: CASSRQGAGYEQYF
J: TRBJ1-5; D: -; size: -; V: TRBV3-1/TRBV3-2; DNA: TGTGCCAGCAGCCTCACCGGAAACAATCAGCCCCAGCATTTT; CDR3: CASSLTGNNQPQHF
J: TRBJ1-6; D: TRBD1; size: -; V: TRBV3-1/TRBV3-2; DNA: TGTGCCAGCAGCCAAGATCTTGGACAGGGCAATTCACCCCTCCACTTT; CDR3: CASSQDLGQGNSPLHF
J: TRBJ2-1; D: -; size: -; V: TRBV6-1; DNA: TGTGCCAGCAGTGATGGGTACCCACAAATGCAGGGGAGGAAGATAGGGGAGCAGTTCTTC; CDR3: CASSDGYPQMQGRKIGEQFF
J: TRBJ1-2; D: -; size: -; V: TRBV5-1; DNA: TGCGCCAGCAGCTTGGTGGGCAGTAACTATGGCTACACCTTC; CDR3: CASSLVGSNYGYTF
J: TRBJ2-3; D: -; size: -; V: TRBV12-5; DNA: TGTGCTAGTGGTTTGGTTTGGTCGTCGGGCGCCACAGATACGCAGTATTTT; CDR3: CASGLVWSSGATDTQYF
J: TRBJ1-2; D: TRBD1; size: -; V: TRBV5-4; DNA: TGTGCCAGCAGGGGAGGACAGGGCCACTATGGCTACACCTTC; CDR3: CASRGGQGHYGYTF